The present T cell receptor beta chain was sequenced within a study of blood T cells in healthy people across ages. Notes on this clonotype: The antigen remains undetermined.

The germline CDR1 and CDR2 sequences are SNHLY and FYNNEI. This CDR3 is 14 amino acids long. V was pared by 4 bases and J by 5 bases, with 7 bases of the junction left unmatched. A second PCR, run for about 6 to 11 cycles, used a sample-barcoded 5' primer plus a J-beta primer mix. All cDNA molecules were each tagged by a template-switch adaptor with 12 random nucleotides. TCRdb reanalysed the 5' RACE reads using MiXCR and keeps one entry per CDR3 protein. The sample includes hundreds of thousands of distinct CDR3 sequences, around 52% seen only once; the top ten take approximately 13%. General study points: TCR beta diversity correlated strongly with naive T cell percentage. When set beside aged donors, long-lived donors presented more naive CD4+ cells and higher diversity. Older age went with lower TCR beta diversity per million T cells, in a roughly linear way.

Material: blood. This TCR was recovered from an elderly woman in good health. This sequence joins TRBV2 and TRBJ2-7, with TRBD2 matching over 8 bases. The CDR3 loop reads CASSALGLDNEQYF. The DNA for the CDR3 is TGTGCCAGCAGTGCGCTGGGACTAGATAACGAGCAGTACTTC.